One and the same sample provided the 16 T cell receptor beta chains below, sequenced in a study of T cell repertoires in cytomegalovirus infection. TCRdb analysed the reads with MiXCR anew, one entry per CDR3 protein. Here the sample spans around 550,000 distinct CDR3 sequences, about 26% being singletons. Sequencing input: PBMCs. Receptor source: a human donor in good health (CMV status not recorded). Some clones in this sample may be carry-over from other donors' samples.

The chain couples TRBV6-2 or TRBV6-3 to TRBJ2-1, with 11 bases identical to TRBD2. V trimming: 9 bases; J trimming: 8 bases; junction bases outside the gene matches: 18. The V gene's germline CDR1 is MNHEY and CDR2 SVGEGT. This CDR3 contains 17 residues. The CDR3 coding sequence is TGTGCCAGTTTAGACACCCAGGCACTAGCGGGAGTCTATGAGCAGTTCTTC. Its protein product is CASLDTQALAGVYEQFF.

The rearrangement uses TRBV19 and TRBJ2-1; 9 bases map to TRBD2. V lost 7 bases to trimming and J lost 6 bases; unmatched junction nucleotides: 7. The CDR3 contains 14 residues. Germline values: CDR1 LNHDA, CDR2 SQIVND (reference sequence). The CDR3 region has the DNA TGTGCCAGTATTGCGGGAGGGCCACCCAATGAGCAGTTCTTC. Residues: CASIAGGPPNEQFF.

The rearrangement links TRBV11-2 to TRBJ2-7; D perhaps matches TRBD1 (6 bases). Germline CDR1 reads SGHAT; CDR2 reads FQNNGV. The V gene lost 2 bases and the J gene lost 2 bases, with 22 bases spanning the gap. CDR3 length: 18 residues. CDR3 nucleotides: TGTGCCAGCAGCTTATCCTGGGCGAGGGGGAGATGGGCCTACGAGCAGTACGTC. Translating gives CASSLSWARGRWAYEQYV.

The J gene is TRBJ1-6, the V gene TRBV27; no clear D. With 2 bases removed from V and 5 bases from J, the gap between germline ends came to 4 bases. Germline CDR1 MNHEY, CDR2 SMNVEV (reference sequence). This CDR3 has 13 amino acids. The CDR3 DNA reads as TGTGCCAGCAGTTTACATGATAATTCACCCCTCCACTTT. Encoded protein: CASSLHDNSPLHF.

This clonotype came up a few times. The CDR3 here is CASSYLGGDTQYF. In nucleotides, the CDR3 is TGTGCCAGCAGTTACTTAGGGGGAGATACGCAGTATTTT. V gene TRBV7-9 combines with J gene TRBJ2-3; D may be TRBD1 (6 bases). Germline assignment: CDR1 SEHNR and CDR2 FQNEAQ (reference sequence). This CDR3 region has 13 residues. Trimming pared 6 bases from V and 5 bases from J, leaving 12 bases between.

Notes on this clonotype: Possible read error: a much larger clone is one base away. The chain joins TRBV7-2 to TRBJ1-1, with TRBD1 matching 9 bases. The CDR3 sequence is 13 residues long. J lost 13 bases, V lost 5 bases, and 11 bases had no gene match. Looked up from germline, CDR1 is SGHTA and CDR2 is FQGNSA. The chain's CDR3 is CASSIGQGRSVFF. In DNA, the CDR3 is TGTGCCAGCAGCATAGGACAGGGGCGTAGCGTTTTCTTT.

This clonotype has just a few counts. V is TRBV6-2 or TRBV6-3 and J is TRBJ2-7; D is perhaps TRBD1 or TRBD2 (5 bases each). The CDR3 contains 14 residues. Trimming took off 2 bases at V and 4 bases at J, with 12 bases between the two ends. Germline values: CDR1 MNHEY, CDR2 SVGEGT. In DNA, the CDR3 is TGTGCCAGCAGTTACGGTAGGGGACGGTACGAGCAGTACGTC. As protein: CASSYGRGRYEQYV.

This clonotype was found many times. CDR3 region: CASSLKGLAGVVYNEQFF. CDR3 DNA: TGTGCCAGCAGCTTAAAGGGACTAGCGGGAGTCGTCTACAATGAGCAGTTCTTC. The chain employs TRBV7-6 and TRBJ2-1; 14 nucleotides match TRBD2. The V segment lost 2 bases and the J segment 3 bases; nucleotides outside the gene matches: 6. The V gene's germline CDR1 is SGHVS and CDR2 FNYEAQ. The CDR3 consists of 18 residues.

This clonotype was seen a handful of times. This chain connects TRBV4-3 to TRBJ2-1; 13 nucleotides line up with TRBD2. CDR1 and CDR2 from the germline V gene are LGHNA and YSLEER. Trimming removed 1 base from V and 11 bases from J; junction bases left unmatched: 8. The CDR3 covers 16 residues. The CDR3: CASSQGPGLAGTKQFF. In nucleotides, the CDR3 is TGCGCCAGCAGCCAAGGACCGGGACTAGCGGGAACAAAGCAGTTCTTC.

The chain is built from TRBV20-1 and TRBJ2-6; D gene ambiguous. V was pared by 1 base and J by 3 bases, with 13 bases between. Looked up from germline, CDR1 is DFQATT and CDR2 is SNEGSKA (reference sequence). This CDR3 region has 16 residues. CDR3 residues: CSARASRPFGANVLTF. DNA for the CDR3: TGCAGTGCTAGAGCGAGTCGGCCATTTGGGGCCAACGTCCTGACTTTC.

The V and J genes are TRBV12-3 or TRBV12-4 and TRBJ1-3, with D unclear. CDR3 length equals 14 residues. V was cut by 2 bases and J by 4 bases, with 9 bases left in between. The CDR3 loop is CASSLRLPGNTIYF. The CDR3 DNA follows: TGTGCCAGCAGTTTAAGGCTACCGGGAAACACCATATATTTT.

To note about this clonotype: Relative to the germline gene, one junction end is altered; a read error may explain this. This chain links TRBV5-3 with TRBJ2-3; 10 positions agree with TRBD2. TRBV5-3 is sorted into the ORF group, with uncertain function. This CDR3 region has 14 residues. The CDR3 bases are TGTGCCAGCAGCTTGGCCACCGGGACTAGCGCAAAATATTTT. Its protein product is CASSLATGTSAKYF.

The chain recombines TRBV2 with TRBJ2-7; 12 nucleotides agree with TRBD1. Looked up from germline, CDR1 is SNHLY and CDR2 is FYNNEI. The CDR3 loop spans 14 amino acids. J gave up 2 bases and V 6 bases, and 2 bases lay outside the gene matches. Here the CDR3 reads CASRGTGGAYEQYF. CDR3 nucleotide sequence: TGTGCCAGCAGAGGGACAGGGGGCGCCTACGAGCAGTACTTC.

This clonotype was counted at least ten times. The genes are TRBV11-2 and TRBJ2-7; TRBD2 matches 7 bases. In germline, CDR1 is SGHAT, CDR2 FQNNGV. V shed 4 bases and J 0 bases; nucleotides not matched to a gene: 9. The CDR3 extends over 16 amino acids. The CDR3 DNA sequence: TGTGCCAGCAGCTCCCTGCGGGGCGGGAGCTCCTACGAGCAGTACGTC. This encodes CASSSLRGGSSYEQYV.

This clonotype was observed many times. The chain joins TRBV11-2 to TRBJ2-2; possibly TRBD1 or TRBD2 for D (5 bases each). This CDR3 is built from 17 residues. V lost 1 base to trimming and J lost 5 bases, with 17 bases between them. The germline CDR1 and CDR2 sequences are SGHAT and FQNNGV. CDR3 amino acids: CASSLVPGTEPTGELFF. The CDR3 nucleotides read TGTGCCAGCAGCTTAGTTCCGGGGACCGAGCCGACCGGGGAGCTGTTTTTT. Filled out from reference TRBV11-2 and TRBJ2-2, the complete variable domain reads EAGVAQSPRYKIIEKRQSVAFWCNPISGHATLYWYQQILGQGPKLLIQFQNNGVVDDSQLPKDRFSAERLKGVDSTLKIQPAKLEDSAVYLCASSLVPGTEPTGELFFGEGSRLTVL.

This clonotype was seen only a few times. CDR3 nucleotide sequence: TGCGCCAGCAGGGTGGACTGGGGTGAGCAGTTCTTC. Translated: CASRVDWGEQFF. The rearrangement links TRBV5-1 to TRBJ2-1, with a weak D call TRBD2 (5 bases). The germline V gene encodes CDR1 SGHRS and CDR2 YFSETQ. Trimming removed 5 bases at V and 9 bases at J, with 12 bases between. The CDR3 is 12 residues long.